One sample yielded the 18 T cell receptor beta chains listed below, sequenced in a study of response to subunit inactivated influenza vaccine. Via MiXCR, TCRdb re-called the RT-PCR reads, giving one row per CDR3 protein. This table has a few hundred thousand distinct CDR3 sequences, 20% to 25% appearing once. Material: PBMCs from blood, obtained approximately 22 months after vaccination. The origin of the receptors is a man between 50 and 75 years old who received an inactivated influenza vaccine.

The genes are TRBV5-6 and TRBJ2-6; D is uncertain. V gave up 1 base and J gave up 4 bases, with 12 bases separating them. This CDR3 region has 16 residues. Germline values: CDR1 SGHDT, CDR2 YYEEEE. For the CDR3, the DNA is TGTGCCAGCAGCTTGTTCGGCTCAACAGGGGCCAACGTCCTGACTTTC. This gives the protein CASSLFGSTGANVLTF.

V is TRBV20-1 and J is TRBJ2-3, with D uncertain. V lost 3 bases and J 6 bases, leaving 13 bases between the germline ends. Germline values: CDR1 DFQATT, CDR2 SNEGSKA (reference sequence). The CDR3 has 13 residues. In DNA form, the CDR3 reads TGCAGTGCTAGCCCACTCCGGCGGGATACGCAGTATTTT. Protein sequence: CSASPLRRDTQYF.

This clonotype has a handful of counts. The chain couples TRBV4-1 to TRBJ1-6, with D possibly matching TRBD1 (6 bases). V was trimmed by 2 bases and J by 6 bases, leaving 11 bases between them. CDR1 and CDR2 (germline): MGHRA, YSYEKL. The CDR3 sequence is 15 residues long. Here the CDR3 DNA reads TGCGCCAGCAGCCAAAATTTACAGGGTAATTCACCCCTCCACTTT. This encodes CASSQNLQGNSPLHF.

This clonotype was detected many times. The chain combines TRBV5-6 with TRBJ1-4; 9 nucleotides line up with TRBD1. This CDR3 spans 15 amino acids. V lost 4 bases, J lost 8 bases, and 9 bases stayed unmatched. CDR1 and CDR2 from the germline V gene are SGHDT and YYEEEE. CDR3 DNA sequence: TGTGCCAGCAGCCCAACAGGGGGCGCGGGGGAAAAACTGTTTTTT. It encodes CASSPTGGAGEKLFF.

This clonotype appeared a few times. The chain has TRBV5-1 and TRBJ2-3; D is ambiguous. The CDR3 runs 15 residues. The germline gives CDR1 SGHRS, CDR2 YFSETQ. V lost 4 bases and J lost 0, with 12 bases in between. This CDR3 reads CASSPSAASTDTQYF. The CDR3 DNA follows: TGCGCCAGCAGCCCCAGCGCCGCAAGCACAGATACGCAGTATTTT.

The V and J genes are TRBV30 and TRBJ2-1, with D possibly matching TRBD2 (6 bases). CDR3 length equals 12 residues. Germline V gene sequence: CDR1 GTSNPN, CDR2 SVGIG (reference sequence). V was cut by 3 bases and J by 10 bases, with 13 bases left in between. The DNA for the CDR3 is TGTGCCTGGAGGGGGACTGCACGGGAGCAGTTCTTC. It translates to CAWRGTAREQFF.

A few counts support this clonotype. V and J are TRBV3-1 and TRBJ2-3; 13 nucleotides match TRBD2. CDR1 and CDR2 from the germline V gene are LGHDT and YNNKEL (reference sequence). V lost 3 bases and J lost 6; bases outside the gene matches: 6. This CDR3 spans 16 amino acids. The CDR3 nucleotides are TGTGCCAGCAGCCATGGACTAGCGGGAGCATTGGATACGCAGTATTTT. Its protein is CASSHGLAGALDTQYF.

In this sample, this clonotype turned up a few times. The rearrangement links TRBV25-1 to TRBJ2-7; D is undetermined. Between the trimmed V and J ends, which lost 1 base and 3 bases, there was a span of 10 bases. The CDR3 length is 14 residues. Germline loops: CDR1 MGHDK, CDR2 SYGVNS. The CDR3 DNA is TGTGCCAGCAGTGAATTCGCGGAATACTACGAGCAGTACTTC. This gives the protein CASSEFAEYYEQYF.

This clonotype occurred a few times. J is TRBJ2-3 and V is TRBV28; 7 nucleotides match TRBD2. Unmatched junction bases numbered 9, after V lost 6 bases and J lost 0 bases. The CDR3 is 16 amino acids. CDR1 and CDR2 (germline): MDHEN, SYDVKM. The CDR3 protein is CASSPEGRASTDTQYF. DNA of the CDR3: TGTGCCAGCAGCCCCGAAGGGAGGGCGAGCACAGATACGCAGTATTTT.

This clonotype was seen many times. The rearrangement uses TRBV12-3 or TRBV12-4 and TRBJ1-6, with D tentatively TRBD1 (5 bases). V was trimmed by 1 base and J by 7 bases, leaving 5 bases between them. The CDR3 spans 13 residues. This chain's CDR3 is CASSLGQNSPLHF. DNA for the CDR3: TGTGCCAGCAGTTTAGGACAGAATTCACCCCTCCACTTT.

This clonotype has a handful of counts. The chain is built from TRBV4-3 and TRBJ1-4, with 8 positions matching TRBD1. The CDR3 totals 18 residues. J lost 8 bases, V lost 2 bases, and 16 bases had no gene match. Germline V gene lookup returns CDR1 LGHNA and CDR2 YSLEER. CDR3 DNA: TGCGCCAGCAGCCAACCCATCGACAGGGGCGAGAGGAACGAAAAACTGTTTTTT. Translated, it gives CASSQPIDRGERNEKLFF.

The V and J genes are TRBV10-3 and TRBJ2-5; 10 positions match TRBD1. V trimming: 4 bases; J trimming: 1 base; junction bases outside the gene matches: 0. CDR1 and CDR2 from the germline V gene are ENHRY and SYGVKD. This CDR3 contains 14 residues. CDR3 coding DNA: TGTGCCATCAGTGGGGACAGGGGCCAAGAGACCCAGTACTTC. Its protein product is CAISGDRGQETQYF.

The chain recombines TRBV20-1 with TRBJ1-1; D gene uncertain. Germline values: CDR1 DFQATT, CDR2 SNEGSKA (reference sequence). There are 15 residues in the CDR3. V was trimmed by 2 bases and J by 4 bases, leaving 17 bases between them. The CDR3 nucleotides read TGCAGTGCTAGAAGTGGCGGCCGAACGCTCACTGAAGCTTTCTTT. Encoded protein: CSARSGGRTLTEAFF.

The chain carries TRBV5-8 and TRBJ2-5; D uncertain. V shed 2 bases and J shed 0 bases, with 8 bases lying between them. The CDR3 is 14 amino acids. CDR1 is SGHTS and CDR2 is YDEGEE in the germline V gene. The CDR3 loop reads CASSLRRNQETQYF. DNA of the CDR3: TGTGCCAGCAGCTTACGACGGAACCAAGAGACCCAGTACTTC.

This clonotype was detected a few times. The J gene is TRBJ2-1, the V gene TRBV28, with a weak D call TRBD2 (6 bases). The CDR3 is 13 amino acids. Germline CDR1 and CDR2: MDHEN and SYDVKM. V shed 7 bases and J shed 3 bases, with 10 bases lying between them. The CDR3 region is CASMGLHYNEQFF. CDR3 coding DNA: TGTGCCAGCATGGGACTCCACTACAATGAGCAGTTCTTC.

In its sample, this clonotype was seen a few times. The chain recombines TRBV3-1 with TRBJ2-3, with TRBD2 as a possible D gene (5 bases). V lost 7 bases, J lost 2 bases, and 7 bases lay in between. CDR3 length equals 12 residues. CDR1 is LGHDT, CDR2 YNNKEL, per germline (reference sequence). CDR3 DNA sequence: TGTGCCAGCACGGACTTCACAGATACGCAGTATTTT. As protein: CASTDFTDTQYF.

The chain joins TRBV3-1 to TRBJ2-1, with 10 nucleotides matching TRBD2. The CDR3 totals 17 residues. V shed 6 bases and J 0 bases; nucleotides not matched to a gene: 8. Per the germline V gene, CDR1 is LGHDT and CDR2 is YNNKEL (reference sequence). Here the CDR3 DNA reads TGTGCCAGCAGTCTAGCGGGAGTCCTAGACTCCTACAATGAGCAGTTCTTC. Its translation is CASSLAGVLDSYNEQFF.

This clonotype was seen only a few times. The chain employs TRBV3-1 and TRBJ2-3, with unresolved D. With 1 base removed from V and 10 bases from J, the gap between germline ends came to 9 bases. Germline assignment: CDR1 LGHDT and CDR2 YNNKEL (reference sequence). The CDR3 has 12 residues. The DNA for the CDR3 is TGTGCCAGCAGCCAAGGGACCCTAGCGCAGTATTTT. Its translation is CASSQGTLAQYF.